This T cell receptor (beta chain) appears in the sequencing data of a study of T cell repertoires in cytomegalovirus infection. Background on the study: Newly reported HLA-C-restricted and thoroughly characterized HLA-B-restricted CMV epitopes were employed. Indications of both CMV infection and matching HLA type were provided by public TCR beta signatures. General study results and limits: There were HLA-C-restricted CMV-specific TCR beta clonotypes dominating the ex vivo response. Individuals carrying CMV plus the relevant HLA were identified by cumulative frequency of public TCR beta families.

Notes on this clonotype: The antigen remains undetermined.

MiXCR, run by TCRdb on the reads, gives a single entry per CDR3 protein. The table lists 750,000 to 950,000 distinct CDR3 sequences, about 27% of them singletons, with around 12% in the top ten. The CDR3 extends over 13 amino acids. Deletions cut 8 bases from V and 0 bases from J, with 10 bases between. Germline CDR1 reads MNHNY; CDR2 reads SVGAGI (reference sequence). The J gene is TRBJ1-1, the V gene TRBV6-6; D not resolved. This receptor was identified in a human donor in good health (CMV status not recorded). Some clones in this sample may be carry-over from other donors' samples. The specimen comprised cultured CD8+ T cells from PBMCs, sampled from culture after CMV antigen stimulation. The CDR3 protein is CASDKHMNTEAFF. The CDR3 DNA sequence: TGTGCCAGCGATAAACACATGAACACTGAAGCTTTCTTT.